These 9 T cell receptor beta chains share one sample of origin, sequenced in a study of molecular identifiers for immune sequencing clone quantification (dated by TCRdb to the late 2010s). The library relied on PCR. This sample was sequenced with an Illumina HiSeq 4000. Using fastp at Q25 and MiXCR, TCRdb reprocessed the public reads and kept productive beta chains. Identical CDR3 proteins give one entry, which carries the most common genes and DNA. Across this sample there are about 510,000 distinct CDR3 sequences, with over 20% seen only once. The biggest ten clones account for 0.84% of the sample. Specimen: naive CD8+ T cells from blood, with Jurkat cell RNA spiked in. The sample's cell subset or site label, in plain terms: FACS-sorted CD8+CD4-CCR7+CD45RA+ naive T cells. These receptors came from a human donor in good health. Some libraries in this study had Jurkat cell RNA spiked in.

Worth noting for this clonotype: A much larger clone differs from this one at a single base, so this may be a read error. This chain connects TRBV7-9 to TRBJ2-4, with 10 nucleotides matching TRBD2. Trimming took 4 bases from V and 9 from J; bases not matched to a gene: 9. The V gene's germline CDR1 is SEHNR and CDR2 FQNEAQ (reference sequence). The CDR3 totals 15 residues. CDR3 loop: CASSWVLAGRIIQYF. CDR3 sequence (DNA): TGTGCCAGCAGCTGGGTACTAGCGGGGCGAATCATTCAGTACTTC.

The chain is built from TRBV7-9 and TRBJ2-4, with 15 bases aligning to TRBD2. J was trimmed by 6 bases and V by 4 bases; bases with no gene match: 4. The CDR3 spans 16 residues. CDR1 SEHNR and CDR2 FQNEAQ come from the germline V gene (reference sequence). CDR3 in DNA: TGTGCCAGCAGCTCACGGACTAGCGGGGGGGGAAACATTCAGTACTTC. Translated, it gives CASSSRTSGGGNIQYF.

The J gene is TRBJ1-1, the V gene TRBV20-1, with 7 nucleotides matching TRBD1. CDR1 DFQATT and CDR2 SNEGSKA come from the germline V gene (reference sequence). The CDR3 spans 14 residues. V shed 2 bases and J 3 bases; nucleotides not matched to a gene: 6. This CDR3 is CSARTRQGDTEAFF. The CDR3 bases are TGCAGTGCTAGAACCAGACAGGGCGACACTGAAGCTTTCTTT.

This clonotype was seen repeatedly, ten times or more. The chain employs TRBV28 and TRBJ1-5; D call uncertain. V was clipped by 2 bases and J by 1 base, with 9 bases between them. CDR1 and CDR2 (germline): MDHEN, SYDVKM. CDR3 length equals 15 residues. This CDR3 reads CASSLNRFSNQPQHF. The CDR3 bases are TGTGCCAGCAGTTTAAACAGATTCAGCAATCAGCCCCAGCATTTT.

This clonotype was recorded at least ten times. This CDR3 reads CASSRDTQANVLTF. The CDR3 nucleotides read TGTGCCAGCAGCCGGGACACCCAGGCCAACGTCCTGACTTTC. The V call is TRBV3-1, the J call TRBJ2-6, with a tentative D call TRBD1 (6 bases). The CDR3 is made up of 14 amino acids. Per the germline V gene, CDR1 is LGHDT and CDR2 is YNNKEL (reference sequence). V lost 4 bases to trimming and J lost 6 bases, with 10 bases between them.

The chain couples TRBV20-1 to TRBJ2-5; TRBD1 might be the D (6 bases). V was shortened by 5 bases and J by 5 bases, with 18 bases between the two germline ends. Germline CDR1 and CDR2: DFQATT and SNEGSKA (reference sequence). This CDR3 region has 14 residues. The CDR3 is CSARRQATVETQYF. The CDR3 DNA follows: TGCAGTGCTCGAAGACAGGCTACTGTGGAGACCCAGTACTTC.

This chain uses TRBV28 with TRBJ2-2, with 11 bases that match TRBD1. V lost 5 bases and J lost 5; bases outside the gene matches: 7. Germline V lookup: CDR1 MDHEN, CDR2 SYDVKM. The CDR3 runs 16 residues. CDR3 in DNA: TGTGCCAGCAGTCCGGACAGGGGGCCCACTACCGGGGAGCTGTTTTTT. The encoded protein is CASSPDRGPTTGELFF.

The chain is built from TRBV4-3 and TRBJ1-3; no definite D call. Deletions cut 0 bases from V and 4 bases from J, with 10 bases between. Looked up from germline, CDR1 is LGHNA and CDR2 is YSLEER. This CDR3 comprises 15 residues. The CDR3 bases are TGCGCCAGCAGCCAAGATCGACATTCAGGAAACACCATATATTTT. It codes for CASSQDRHSGNTIYF.

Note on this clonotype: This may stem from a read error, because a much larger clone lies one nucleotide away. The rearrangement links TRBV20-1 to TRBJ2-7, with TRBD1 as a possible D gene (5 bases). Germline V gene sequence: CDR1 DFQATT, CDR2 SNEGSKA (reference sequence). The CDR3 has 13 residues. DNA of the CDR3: TGCAGTGCTAGAGACAGGGCGACCTACGAGCAGTGCTTC. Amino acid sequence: CSARDRATYEQCF.